One T cell receptor beta chain is described in this entry. The junction and the germline gene differ at one end; a read error may be behind it. The data were obtained in a study of cytomegalovirus exposure and HLA in healthy donors. The CDR3 contains 12 residues. Per germline, CDR1 KGHSH and CDR2 LQKENI. The PCR contained 60 Vbeta and 13 Jbeta primers. Method: immunoSEQ multiplex PCR; TCRdb's copy keeps in-frame clones and lacks some. The data show about 120,000 clones, around 77% seen once. Material for sequencing was PBMCs. The receptor's source is a man aged 35-49 years in good health and CMV-seropositive. The chain has TRBV18 and TRBJ2-2; possible D gene TRBD2, 5 bases. The CDR3 protein is CASSPRTGEPFF. The CDR3 coding sequence is TGTGCCAGCTCACCACGGACCGGGGAGCCGTTTTTT.